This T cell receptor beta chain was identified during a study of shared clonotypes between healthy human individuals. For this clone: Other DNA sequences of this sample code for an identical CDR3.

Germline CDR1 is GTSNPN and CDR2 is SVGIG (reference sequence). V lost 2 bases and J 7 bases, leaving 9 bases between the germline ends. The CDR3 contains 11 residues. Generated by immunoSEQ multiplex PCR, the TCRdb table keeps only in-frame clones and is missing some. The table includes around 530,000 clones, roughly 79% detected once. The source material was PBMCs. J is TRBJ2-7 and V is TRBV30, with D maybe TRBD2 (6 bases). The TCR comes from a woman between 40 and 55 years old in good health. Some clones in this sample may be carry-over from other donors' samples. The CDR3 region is CAWSLGGEQYF. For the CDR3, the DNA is TGTGCCTGGAGTTTGGGGGGTGAGCAGTACTTC.